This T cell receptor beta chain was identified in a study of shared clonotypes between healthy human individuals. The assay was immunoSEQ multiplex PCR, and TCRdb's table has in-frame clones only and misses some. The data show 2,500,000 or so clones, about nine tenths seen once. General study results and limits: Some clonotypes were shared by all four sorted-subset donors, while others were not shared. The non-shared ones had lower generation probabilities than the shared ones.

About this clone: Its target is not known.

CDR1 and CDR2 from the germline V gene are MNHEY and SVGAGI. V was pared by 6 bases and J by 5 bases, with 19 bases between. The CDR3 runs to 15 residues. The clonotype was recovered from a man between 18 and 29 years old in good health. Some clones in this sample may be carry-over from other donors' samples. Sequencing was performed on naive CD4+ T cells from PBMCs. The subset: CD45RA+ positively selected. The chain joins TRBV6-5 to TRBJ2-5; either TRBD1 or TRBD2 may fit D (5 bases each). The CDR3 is CASSRAGAGRETQYF. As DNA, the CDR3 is TGTGCCAGCAGCAGGGCCGGGGCAGGGCGGGAGACCCAGTACTTC.